Included here is one T cell receptor (beta chain) sequence, with context. Its antigen remains unknown. All donors were healthy HIV-negative adults lacking recent acute infections or vaccinations. This sample was taken from a study of shared clonotypes between healthy human individuals. Germline values: CDR1 SEHNR, CDR2 FQNEAQ (reference sequence). Trimming took 5 bases from V and 2 from J; bases not matched to a gene: 7. The CDR3 sequence is 15 residues long. The repertoire was sequenced with immunoSEQ multiplex PCR; TCRdb's copy has only in-frame clones and lacks some. The sample consists of some 2,000,000 clones, 85% to 95% of them appearing once. Study-wide points: Generation of non-shared clonotypes was less probable than generation of clonotypes shared by all four donors. The authors sampled blood alone, and tissue repertoires likely differ. Represented genetic and exposure-history diversity was restricted by having few donors.

Sample: naive CD4+ T cells sorted from blood. Noted subset: CD45RA+ positively selected. The chain has TRBV7-9 and TRBJ1-2; 8 positions match TRBD1. The clonotype was recovered from a young man in good health. CDR3 region: CASSPERQGNYGYTF. Here the CDR3 DNA reads TGTGCCAGCAGCCCCGAGAGACAGGGGAACTATGGCTACACCTTC.